This T cell receptor (beta chain) was retrieved from a study of PD-1 blockade in classical Hodgkin lymphoma. For the study at large: Every 2 weeks, patients had 3 mg/kg nivolumab intravenously. Study-wide results and caveats: Before treatment, TCR diversity in newly diagnosed patients was reportedly lower than in healthy donors.

TCRdb's copy holds only in-frame clones and misses some; the assay was immunoSEQ multiplex PCR. The sample shows several thousand clones, around 90% of them seen only once. There are 12 residues in the CDR3. Trimming took off 4 bases at V and 2 bases at J, with 8 bases between the two ends. Germline V gene sequence: CDR1 SQVTM, CDR2 ANQGSEA. Comments on this clone: The antigen is not known.

Indicated time point: cycle 4 day 1 (C4D1), after six to seven weeks of nivolumab. All patients relapsed after autologous stem cell transplantation, and brentuximab vedotin exposure varied. Under best response, outcomes were complete response, partial response or progressive disease. The chain links TRBV29-1 to TRBJ2-5; D is unresolved. Sequencing used peripheral blood mononuclear cells (PBMCs), obtained before the fourth cycle of nivolumab. The TCR was taken from a human donor with classical Hodgkin lymphoma. CDR3 sequence reads: CSVVPGQETQYF. CDR3 DNA: TGCAGCGTTGTTCCGGGTCAAGAGACCCAGTACTTC.